This paragraph covers one TCR beta chain sequence. Its antigen is currently unknown. Germline CDR1 reads SGHNT; CDR2 reads YENEEA. The V segment lost 1 base and the J segment 2 bases; nucleotides outside the gene matches: 6. CDR3 size: 17 residues. Unstimulated Tregs (CD4+CD25+CD127-) and CD4+CD25- non-Tregs were sorted from PBMCs. This record comes from a study of Tregs in tolerant kidney transplant recipients. Study-wide points: Tregs expanded with activated donor B cells seemed most donor-specific. The small number of patients limits these findings pending further validation. Biological reproducibility was not directly addressed in this study.

Sequencing was performed with immunoSEQ multiplex PCR; in TCRdb, only in-frame clones are kept and a portion is missing. The table lists more than 95,000 clones, around 91% of them singletons. This receptor was identified in a human donor in good health. Sequencing used CD4+ T cells from blood. The chain recombines TRBV11-3 with TRBJ2-1; 9 nucleotides align to TRBD2. CDR3 nucleotide sequence: TGTGCCAGCAGCTTAGGGGTCCGCGGGAGGGCCTACAATGAGCAGTTCTTC. It yields the protein CASSLGVRGRAYNEQFF.